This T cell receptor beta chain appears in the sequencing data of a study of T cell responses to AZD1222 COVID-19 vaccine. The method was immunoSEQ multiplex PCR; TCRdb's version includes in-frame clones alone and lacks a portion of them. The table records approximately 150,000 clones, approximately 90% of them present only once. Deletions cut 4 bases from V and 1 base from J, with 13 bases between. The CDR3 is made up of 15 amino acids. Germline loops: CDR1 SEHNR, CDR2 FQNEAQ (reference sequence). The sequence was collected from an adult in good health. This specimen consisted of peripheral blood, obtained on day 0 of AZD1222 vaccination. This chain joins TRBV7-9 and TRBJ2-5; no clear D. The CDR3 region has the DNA TGTGCCAGCAGCTCAGGACGCATCATCCAAGAGACCCAGTACTTC. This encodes CASSSGRIIQETQYF.